The present entry profiles one T cell receptor (beta chain) with its context. In TCRdb, the 5' RACE reads were re-called with MiXCR into one record per CDR3 protein. Found here are 70,000 or so distinct CDR3 sequences, about a tenth of them singletons; the top ten hold around 6.4%. The sample originates from a study of early T cells in non-severe SARS-CoV-2 infection. Trimming stripped 5 bases from V and 6 bases from J, with 9 bases between. This CDR3 region has 12 residues. The sequence came from an adult who was a healthcare worker with PCR-confirmed SARS-CoV-2 infection or an uninfected control (not recorded which). Sequenced input: whole blood. V usage is TRBV12-3 or TRBV12-4 and J usage is TRBJ2-3; D is ambiguous. The CDR3: CASSPRQDTQYF. In DNA, the CDR3 is TGTGCCAGCAGTCCCCGTCAGGATACGCAGTATTTT.